The clone carrying this T cell receptor (beta chain) occurred a few times. The antigen remains undetermined. Full-length variable regions came from constant-region reverse primers plus semi-nested Nested Universal Primer A PCR. TCRdb passed the 5' RACE reads through MiXCR, listing each CDR3 protein once. Among about 54,000 distinct CDR3 sequences listed, approximately 17% were seen once. Study-level results: The TCR gene usage of tumor memory CD4+ T cells clustered together with blood and lymph node memory CD4+ cells and with lymph node naive CD4+ cells. Tumor Treg TCRs overlapped most with tumor naive CD4+ cells.

The CDR3 is made up of 15 amino acids. Trimming stripped 0 bases from V and 1 base from J, with 11 bases between. CDR1 is SGDLS and CDR2 is YYNGEE in the germline V gene. The receptor was derived from a female donor with breast cancer. The genes are TRBV9 and TRBJ2-7; D might be TRBD1 or TRBD2, each matching 5 bases. The sequenced sample was naive CD4+ T cells sorted from blood. Documented subset: naive CD4+ T cells, CD4+CD45RA+CD25-. The CDR3 region is CASSVAGGRSYEQYF. CDR3 nucleotide sequence: TGTGCCAGCAGCGTAGCTGGGGGTAGATCCTACGAGCAGTACTTC.